The 32 T cell receptor beta chains listed next were all sequenced from one sample in a study of blood T cell repertoires in COVID-19. The assay was immunoSEQ multiplex PCR, and TCRdb's table has in-frame clones only and misses some. The sample records roughly 200,000 clones, 75% to 90% being singletons. The sequenced sample consisted of peripheral blood. Receptors were obtained from a woman between 40 and 55 years old with COVID-19, enrolled during active disease.

The genes are TRBV7-3 and TRBJ2-1; perhaps TRBD1 as D (5 bases). The CDR3 is made up of 13 amino acids. V was clipped by 6 bases and J by 6 bases, with 12 bases between them. The germline CDR1 and CDR2 sequences are SGHTA and FQGTGA. The CDR3 nucleotides read TGTGCCAGCAGTTCCCCCCAGGGCAATGAGCAGTTCTTC. Protein: CASSSPQGNEQFF.

The genes are TRBV18 and TRBJ2-6; tentative D call: TRBD1 (5 bases). CDR1 and CDR2 (germline): KGHSH, LQKENI. This CDR3 region has 16 residues. With 3 bases removed from V and 4 bases from J, the gap between germline ends came to 13 bases. CDR3 coding DNA: TGTGCCAGCTCACCTGACAGTGGAGCAGGGGCCAACGTCCTGACTTTC. It specifies CASSPDSGAGANVLTF. Looking up the rest from reference TRBV18 and TRBJ2-6 gives the full variable domain: NAGVMQNPRHLVRRRGQEARLRCSPMKGHSHVYWYRQLPEEGLKFMVYLQKENIIDESGMPKERFSAEFPKEGPSILRIQQVVRGDSAAYFCASSPDSGAGANVLTFGAGSRLTVL.

The chain combines TRBV28 with TRBJ1-3; 7 nucleotides line up with TRBD1. The CDR3 length is 16 residues. The germline CDR1 and CDR2 sequences are MDHEN and SYDVKM. The junction had 7 bases not matched to a gene; V was cut back by 5 bases and J by 0 bases. In DNA, the CDR3 is TGTGCCAGCAGTCCCTCGGACAGGCACTCTGGAAACACCATATATTTT. Protein sequence: CASSPSDRHSGNTIYF. The full variable domain, with the rest looked up from reference TRBV28 and TRBJ1-3, is DVKVTQSSRYLVKRTGEKVFLECVQDMDHENMFWYRQDPGLGLRLIYFSYDVKMKEKGDIPEGYSVSREKKERFSLILESASTNQTSMYLCASSPSDRHSGNTIYFGEGSWLTVV.

The V and J genes are TRBV6-1 and TRBJ1-2; 9 bases match TRBD1. Germline CDR1 reads MNHNS; CDR2 reads SASEGT. The junction had 7 bases not matched to a gene; V was cut back by 3 bases and J by 8 bases. The CDR3 totals 14 residues. Written as DNA, the CDR3 is TGTGCCAGCAGTGAGGGACAGGGATATGGCGGCTACACCTTC. This sequence encodes CASSEGQGYGGYTF.

The chain employs TRBV5-1 and TRBJ2-2; TRBD1 agrees at 7 bases. Germline loops: CDR1 SGHRS, CDR2 YFSETQ. This CDR3 is built from 15 residues. The V gene end was trimmed by 0 bases and the J gene end by 5 bases; junction bases not matched to a gene: 4. CDR3 region: CASSLGDRGTGELFF. The CDR3 bases are TGCGCCAGCAGCTTGGGGGACAGAGGGACCGGGGAGCTGTTTTTT.

This chain links TRBV27 with TRBJ2-7, with D possibly matching TRBD2 (6 bases). The CDR3 extends over 17 amino acids. Between the trimmed V and J ends, which lost 5 bases and 6 bases, there was a span of 26 bases. CDR1 is MNHEY and CDR2 is SMNVEV in the germline V gene (reference sequence). The chain's CDR3 is CASSRNPPGLIFGEQYF. Written as DNA, the CDR3 is TGTGCCAGCAGTCGAAATCCACCGGGACTGATCTTCGGCGAGCAGTACTTC.

J is TRBJ1-1 and V is TRBV2; 9 bases map to TRBD1. CDR1 and CDR2 (germline): SNHLY, FYNNEI. This CDR3 has 14 residues. The V and J ends lost 6 bases and 3 bases, in that order; junction bases with no gene match: 5. CDR3 nucleotide sequence: TGTGCCAGCAGCCGGGACAGGGCGGACACTGAAGCTTTCTTT. This encodes CASSRDRADTEAFF.

The chain uses TRBV3-1 (or the pseudogene TRBV3-2) and TRBJ2-1; TRBD2 agrees at 12 bases. The germline gives CDR1 LGHDT, CDR2 YNNKEL (reference sequence). CDR3 length equals 19 residues. V shed 2 bases and J 5 bases; nucleotides not matched to a gene: 13. DNA for the CDR3: TGTGCCAGCAGCCAATACGGACTAGCGGGGCCACGCAACGACAATGAGCAGTTCTTC. As protein: CASSQYGLAGPRNDNEQFF.

This clone was found once. The chain is built from TRBV12-3 or TRBV12-4 and TRBJ1-2; unclear D gene. Trimming took 4 bases from V and 8 from J, leaving 11 bases between them. The CDR3 covers 12 residues. The CDR3 nucleotides read TGTGCCAGCAGTTCCAACTCGAGGGGCTACACCTTC. As protein: CASSSNSRGYTF.

Comments on this clone: Other DNA sequences in this sample translate to the same CDR3. V is TRBV27 and J is TRBJ2-7; 7 bases match TRBD1. The CDR3 loop spans 13 amino acids. Germline V lookup: CDR1 MNHEY, CDR2 SMNVEV (reference sequence). V shed 3 bases, J shed 2 bases, and the junction held 1 base outside the gene matches. The CDR3 reads CASSLGTAYEQYF. DNA of the CDR3: TGTGCCAGCAGTTTGGGGACAGCCTACGAGCAGTACTTC.

This clone has a handful of counts. The V and J genes are TRBV21-1 and TRBJ1-5; TRBD1 is taken as the D call from the table, unchecked against the DNA. TRBV21-1 is termed a pseudogene. The CDR3 loop spans 15 amino acids. CDR3 in DNA: TGTGCCAGCAGGGACAGGGTGTATAGCAATCAGCCCCAGCATTTT. It codes for CASRDRVYSNQPQHF.

The chain links TRBV11-2 to TRBJ2-1; D might be TRBD2 (6 bases). CDR3 size: 17 residues. CDR1 is SGHAT and CDR2 is FQNNGV in the germline V gene. V dropped 4 bases and J dropped 4 bases, with 20 bases sitting between them. DNA for the CDR3: TGTGCCAGCAGCTCTTCTCGGCAGGGACTTCATTACAATGAGCAGTTCTTC. Translated: CASSSSRQGLHYNEQFF.

The chain joins TRBV3-1 (or the pseudogene TRBV3-2) to TRBJ1-4, with TRBD1 matching over 9 bases. Germline V CDR1 and CDR2: LGHDT, YNNKEL (reference sequence). The CDR3 runs 15 residues. The junction had 0 bases not matched to a gene; V was cut back by 1 base and J by 3 bases. The CDR3 nucleotides read TGTGCCAGCAGCCAAGGACAGGGGGCTAATGAAAAACTGTTTTTT. Translated, it gives CASSQGQGANEKLFF.

The rearrangement uses TRBV19 and TRBJ2-3, with D perhaps matching TRBD2 (6 bases). Trimming stripped 1 base from V and 5 bases from J, with 13 bases between. In germline, CDR1 is LNHDA, CDR2 SQIVND (reference sequence). The CDR3 is made up of 15 amino acids. The CDR3 region has the DNA TGTGCCAGTAGTATAGGACTCGGCGGGATAGATACGCAGTATTTT. Translated: CASSIGLGGIDTQYF.

The V and J genes are TRBV5-6 and TRBJ1-3; 8 bases are shared with TRBD1. CDR3 length: 14 residues. Germline V lookup: CDR1 SGHDT, CDR2 YYEEEE. The ends lost 8 bases at V and 2 bases at J; junction bases unmatched: 6. The CDR3 loop reads CASRTGLTGNTIYF. The CDR3 DNA is TGTGCCAGTAGGACAGGGCTGACTGGAAACACCATATATTTT.

V gene TRBV7-2 combines with J gene TRBJ1-2, with TRBD1 matching 7 bases. V was clipped by 5 bases and J by 4 bases; unmatched bases: 7. Per the germline V gene, CDR1 is SGHTA and CDR2 is FQGNSA. The CDR3 runs to 14 residues. The CDR3 here is CASSRDRMAYGYTF. CDR3 DNA: TGTGCCAGCAGCCGGGACAGAATGGCCTATGGCTACACCTTC.

The chain has TRBV2 and TRBJ2-3, with 8 bases aligning to TRBD2. Germline V gene sequence: CDR1 SNHLY, CDR2 FYNNEI. The CDR3 length is 13 residues. With 6 bases clipped from V and 4 bases from J, the junction kept 3 bases outside the gene matches. CDR3: CASRGLVSDTQYF. The CDR3 bases are TGTGCCAGCAGGGGACTAGTTTCAGATACGCAGTATTTT.

The rearrangement links TRBV7-9 to TRBJ2-1, with 12 bases identical to TRBD2. The CDR3 has 18 amino acids. V lost 2 bases and J lost 0; bases outside the gene matches: 5. Germline assignment: CDR1 SEHNR and CDR2 FQNEAQ (reference sequence). This chain's CDR3 is CASSLTSGGSSSYNEQFF. DNA of the CDR3: TGTGCCAGCAGCTTAACTAGCGGGGGGTCCAGCTCCTACAATGAGCAGTTCTTC.

This clone was counted only a few times. V is TRBV5-1 and J is TRBJ1-3; D uncertain. Trimming pared 2 bases from V and 0 bases from J, leaving 12 bases between. The V gene's germline CDR1 is SGHRS and CDR2 YFSETQ. The CDR3 has 16 residues. CDR3 residues: CASSFEAVSSGNTIYF. The CDR3 coding sequence is TGCGCCAGCAGCTTCGAGGCCGTGAGCTCTGGAAACACCATATATTTT.

J is TRBJ1-5 and V is TRBV5-5; D not resolved. CDR3 length: 16 amino acids. Germline-derived CDR1 and CDR2 are SGHKS and YYEKEE (reference sequence). Trimming stripped 0 bases from V and 0 bases from J, with 10 bases between. The CDR3 region has the DNA TGTGCCAGCAGCTTGGAGCAGGCCTATAGCAATCAGCCCCAGCATTTT. Amino acids: CASSLEQAYSNQPQHF.

The J gene is TRBJ1-5, the V gene TRBV27, with D possibly being TRBD1 (5 bases). The germline gives CDR1 MNHEY, CDR2 SMNVEV (reference sequence). The CDR3 totals 12 residues. V shed 6 bases and J shed 4 bases, with 7 bases lying between them. The CDR3 bases are TGTGCCAGCAGGGGGGGAAATCAGCCCCAGCATTTT. Amino acids: CASRGGNQPQHF.

The chain has TRBV10-2 and TRBJ2-3; a weak D match, TRBD1 (6 bases). This CDR3 has 13 amino acids. V lost 4 bases and J lost 6, with 11 bases in between. Germline lookup yields CDR1 WSHSY and CDR2 SAAADI. CDR3 loop: CASSAHREDTQYF. The CDR3 DNA sequence: TGCGCCAGCAGTGCACACAGGGAGGATACGCAGTATTTT.

The chain recombines TRBV28 with TRBJ1-1; 7 positions agree with TRBD1. J was trimmed by 6 bases and V by 5 bases; bases with no gene match: 12. The CDR3 length is 15 residues. Germline V gene lookup returns CDR1 MDHEN and CDR2 SYDVKM. CDR3 residues: CASSPRTGRTSEAFF. The DNA of the CDR3 is TGTGCCAGCAGTCCCCGGACAGGACGAACGTCTGAAGCTTTCTTT.

This chain uses TRBV27 with TRBJ1-5; D ambiguous. The CDR3 runs 13 residues. Trimming removed 10 bases at V and 4 bases at J, with 14 bases between. Germline CDR1 and CDR2: MNHEY and SMNVEV (reference sequence). The CDR3 nucleotides are TGTGCCACCTTCCTTTTTTTAAATCAGCCCCAGCATTTT. Encoded protein: CATFLFLNQPQHF.

V gene TRBV5-1 combines with J gene TRBJ2-7; TRBD2 might be the D (6 bases). The CDR3 extends over 17 amino acids. CDR1 SGHRS and CDR2 YFSETQ come from the germline V gene. Trimming pared 0 bases from V and 5 bases from J, leaving 21 bases between. This chain's CDR3 is CASSLALGVEGFHEQYF. CDR3 sequence (DNA): TGCGCCAGCAGCTTGGCCCTAGGGGTGGAGGGTTTCCACGAGCAGTACTTC.

The J gene is TRBJ1-2, the V gene TRBV27; D possibly corresponds to TRBD1 (6 bases). Trimming left V 4 bases short and J 4 bases short, with 22 bases between. Germline V gene data show CDR1 as MNHEY and CDR2 as SMNVEV (reference sequence). The CDR3 runs to 17 residues. CDR3: CASSSVVPGTLVYGYTF. CDR3 sequence (DNA): TGTGCCAGCAGTTCTGTAGTTCCCGGGACACTCGTCTATGGCTACACCTTC.

The J gene is TRBJ1-1, the V gene TRBV6-6; D gene uncertain. Germline values: CDR1 MNHNY, CDR2 SVGAGI (reference sequence). V dropped 7 bases and J dropped 3 bases, with 12 bases sitting between them. The CDR3 contains 13 residues. This CDR3 is CASNTAAYTEAFF. As DNA, the CDR3 is TGTGCCAGCAATACCGCGGCTTACACTGAAGCTTTCTTT.

A few counts support this clone. This rearrangement joins TRBV25-1 to TRBJ2-7; D gene uncertain. Trimming took off 0 bases at V and 7 bases at J, with 4 bases between the two ends. The CDR3 is made up of 11 amino acids. The germline gives CDR1 MGHDK, CDR2 SYGVNS. For the CDR3, the DNA is TGTGCCAGCAGTGAATACAGGGAGCAGTACTTC. Residues: CASSEYREQYF.

CDR3 sequence reads: CASSLRGDEQYF. The CDR3 DNA is TGCGCCAGCAGCCTCAGGGGAGACGAGCAGTACTTC. V is TRBV5-1 and J is TRBJ2-7; tentatively, D is TRBD1 (6 bases). V lost 4 bases and J 5 bases, leaving 10 bases between the germline ends. The CDR3 sequence is 12 residues long. Germline V gene lookup returns CDR1 SGHRS and CDR2 YFSETQ.

The rearrangement links TRBV7-3 to TRBJ1-6; TRBD1 might be the D (6 bases). This CDR3 has 15 residues. V lost 3 bases and J lost 9, with 15 bases in between. Per germline, CDR1 SGHTA and CDR2 FQGTGA. CDR3 DNA sequence: TGTGCCAGCAGCTTTCAGTCCCCACAGGGTTCACCCCTCCACTTT. Protein: CASSFQSPQGSPLHF.

In the case of this clone: Only one base separates this from a far larger clonotype, so it likely reflects a read error. The chain uses TRBV10-3 and TRBJ2-3; the match to TRBD1 covers 10 bases. Per germline, CDR1 ENHRY and CDR2 SYGVKD. V was pared by 10 bases and J by 1 base, with 2 bases of the junction left unmatched. The CDR3 consists of 13 residues. This CDR3 reads CATGTGGTDTQYF. The CDR3 DNA reads as TGTGCCACCGGGACAGGGGGCACAGATACGCAGTATTTT.

The J gene is TRBJ1-2, the V gene TRBV21-1; the table's D call TRBD1 went unverified against the DNA. TRBV21-1 is tagged as a pseudogene. The CDR3 runs 14 residues. The CDR3 protein is CASAIPTANYGYTF. The CDR3 region has the DNA TGTGCCAGCGCCATACCGACAGCTAACTATGGCTACACCTTC.